The source of this T cell receptor beta chain is a study of blood T cells in healthy people across ages. Study results and limitations: Diversity estimates from one million T cells were considered underestimates.

Isolated PBMCs totaled at least 6.5 million in each sample. Concerning this clonotype: No antigen is known for it.

Germline V CDR1 and CDR2: SQVTM, ANQGSEA. Trimming cost V 5 bases and J 5 bases, with 11 bases left between them. The CDR3 sequence is 12 residues long. Next came a second PCR, run for about 6 to 12 cycles, which used a sample-barcoded 5' primer along with a J-beta primer mix. TCRdb passed the 5' RACE reads through MiXCR, listing each CDR3 protein once. The repertoire holds approximately 800,000 distinct CDR3 sequences, about 53% seen once, with about 38% in the top ten. The receptor was derived from a man older than 75 in good health. The chain employs TRBV29-1 and TRBJ2-3; D ambiguous. The material sequenced was blood. The CDR3 DNA reads as TGCAGCGTTCGAAGGTCTGAAGATACGCAGTATTTT. Encoded protein: CSVRRSEDTQYF.